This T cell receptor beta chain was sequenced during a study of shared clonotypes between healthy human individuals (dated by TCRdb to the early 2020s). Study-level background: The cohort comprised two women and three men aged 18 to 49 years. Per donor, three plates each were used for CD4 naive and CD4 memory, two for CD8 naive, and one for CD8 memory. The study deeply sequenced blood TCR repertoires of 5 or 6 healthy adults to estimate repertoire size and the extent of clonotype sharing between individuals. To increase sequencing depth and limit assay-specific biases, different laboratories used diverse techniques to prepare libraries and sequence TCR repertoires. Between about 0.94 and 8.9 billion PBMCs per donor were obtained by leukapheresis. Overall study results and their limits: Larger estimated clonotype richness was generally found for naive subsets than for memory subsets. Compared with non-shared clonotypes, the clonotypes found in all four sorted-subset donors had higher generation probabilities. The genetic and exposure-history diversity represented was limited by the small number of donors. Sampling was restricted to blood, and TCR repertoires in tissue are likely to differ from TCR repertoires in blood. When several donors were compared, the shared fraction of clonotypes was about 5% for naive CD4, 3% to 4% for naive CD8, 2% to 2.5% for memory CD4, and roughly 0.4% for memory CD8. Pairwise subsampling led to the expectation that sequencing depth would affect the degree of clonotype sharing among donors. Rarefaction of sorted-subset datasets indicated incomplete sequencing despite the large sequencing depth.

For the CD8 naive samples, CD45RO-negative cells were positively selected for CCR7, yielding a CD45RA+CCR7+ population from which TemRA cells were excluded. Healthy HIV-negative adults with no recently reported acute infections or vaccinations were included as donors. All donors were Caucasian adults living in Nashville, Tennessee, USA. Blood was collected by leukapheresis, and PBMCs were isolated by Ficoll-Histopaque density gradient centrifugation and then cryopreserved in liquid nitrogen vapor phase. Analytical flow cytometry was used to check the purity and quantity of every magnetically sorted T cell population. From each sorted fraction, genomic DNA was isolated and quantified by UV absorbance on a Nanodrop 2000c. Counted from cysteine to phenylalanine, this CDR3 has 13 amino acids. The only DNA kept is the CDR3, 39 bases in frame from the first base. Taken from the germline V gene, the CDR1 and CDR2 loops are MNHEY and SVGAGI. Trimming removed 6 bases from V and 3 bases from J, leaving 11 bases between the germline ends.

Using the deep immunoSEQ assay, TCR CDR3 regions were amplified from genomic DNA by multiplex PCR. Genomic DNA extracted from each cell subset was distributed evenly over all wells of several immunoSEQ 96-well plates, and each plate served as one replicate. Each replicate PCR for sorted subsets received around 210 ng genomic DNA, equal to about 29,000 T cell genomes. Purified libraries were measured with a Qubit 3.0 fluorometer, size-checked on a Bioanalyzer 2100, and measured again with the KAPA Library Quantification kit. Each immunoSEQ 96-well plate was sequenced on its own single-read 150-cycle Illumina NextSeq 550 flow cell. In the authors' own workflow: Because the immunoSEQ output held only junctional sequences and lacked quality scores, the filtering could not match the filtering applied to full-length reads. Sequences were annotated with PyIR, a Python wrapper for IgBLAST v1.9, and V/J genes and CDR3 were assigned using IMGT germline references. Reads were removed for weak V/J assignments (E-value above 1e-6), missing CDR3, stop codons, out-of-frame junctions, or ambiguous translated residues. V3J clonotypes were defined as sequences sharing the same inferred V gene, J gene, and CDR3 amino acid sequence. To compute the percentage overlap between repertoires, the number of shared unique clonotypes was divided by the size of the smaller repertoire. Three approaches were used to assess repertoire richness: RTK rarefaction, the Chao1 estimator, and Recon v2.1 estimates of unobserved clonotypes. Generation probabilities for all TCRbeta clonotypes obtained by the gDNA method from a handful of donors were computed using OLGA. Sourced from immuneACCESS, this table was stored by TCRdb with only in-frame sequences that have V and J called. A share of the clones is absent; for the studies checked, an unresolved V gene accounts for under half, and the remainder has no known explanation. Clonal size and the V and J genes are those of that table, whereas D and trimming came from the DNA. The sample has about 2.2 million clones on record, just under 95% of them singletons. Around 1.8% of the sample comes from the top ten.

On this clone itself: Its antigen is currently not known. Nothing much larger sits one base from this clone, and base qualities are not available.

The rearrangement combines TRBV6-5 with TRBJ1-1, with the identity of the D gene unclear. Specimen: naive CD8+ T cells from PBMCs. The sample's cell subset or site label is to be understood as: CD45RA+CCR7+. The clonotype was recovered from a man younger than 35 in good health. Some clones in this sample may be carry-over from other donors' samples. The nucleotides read TGTGCCAGCAGACCCGGGAGGGACACTGAAGCTTTCTTT. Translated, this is CASRPGRDTEAFF.